These 17 T cell receptor beta chains came from one sample sequenced in a study of shared clonotypes between healthy human individuals. Repertoires were generated with immunoSEQ multiplex PCR, while TCRdb's copy carries only in-frame clones and drops some. The table has roughly 400,000 clones, approximately 96% seen once. Source material: memory CD8+ T cells sorted from blood. Noted subset: CD45RO+ cells pooled with CCR7-negative TemRA cells. The receptors stem from a man aged 25-40 years in good health.

J is TRBJ2-1 and V is TRBV30; D not resolved. V lost 0 bases and J lost 6, with 15 bases in between. CDR3 length: 15 amino acids. The germline V gene encodes CDR1 GTSNPN and CDR2 SVGIG (reference sequence). CDR3 DNA sequence: TGTGCCTGGAGTGTATCCAGCTTGAGGTCCAATGAGCAGTTCTTC. Its translation is CAWSVSSLRSNEQFF.

CDR3 residues: CASSLASAALKRGSPLHF. CDR3 coding DNA: TGTGCCAGCAGCTTGGCCTCGGCCGCTCTCAAGAGGGGTTCACCCCTCCACTTT. The rearrangement uses TRBV5-6 and TRBJ1-6; D possibly corresponds to TRBD1 (5 bases). CDR1 and CDR2 from the germline V gene are SGHDT and YYEEEE. Trimming stripped 0 bases from V and 9 bases from J, with 22 bases between. This CDR3 has 18 residues. Full variable domain (rest looked up from reference TRBV5-6 and TRBJ1-6): DAGVTQSPTHLIKTRGQQVTLRCSPKSGHDTVSWYQQALGQGPQFIFQYYEEEERQRGNFPDRFSGHQFPNYSSELNVNALLLGDSALYLCASSLASAALKRGSPLHFGNGTRLTVT.

The J gene is TRBJ1-4, the V gene TRBV2; no reliable D call. The V end lost 8 bases, the J end lost 7 bases, and 5 bases lay between the germline ends. The CDR3 has 10 residues. Germline CDR1 and CDR2: SNHLY and FYNNEI. This chain's CDR3 is CASRSEKLFF. The CDR3, as DNA: TGTGCCAGCCGAAGTGAAAAACTGTTTTTT.

The genes are TRBV11-2 and TRBJ2-7, with D unclear. CDR1 is SGHAT and CDR2 is FQNNGV in the germline V gene. V lost 3 bases and J lost 2, with 8 bases in between. The CDR3 extends over 13 amino acids. This CDR3 reads CASSFLGPYEQYF. The CDR3 nucleotides are TGTGCCAGCAGCTTCCTCGGACCCTACGAGCAGTACTTC.

This clone was observed once. This chain joins TRBV6-1 and TRBJ2-7, with D unclear. V was clipped by 7 bases and J by 0 bases, with 7 bases between them. The CDR3 extends over 12 amino acids. Per germline, CDR1 MNHNS and CDR2 SASEGT. CDR3: CASTIRSYEQYF. CDR3 DNA: TGTGCCAGCACTATCCGCTCCTACGAGCAGTACTTC.

The chain employs TRBV5-4 and TRBJ2-1; D is possibly TRBD1 or TRBD2 (5 bases each). The CDR3 spans 14 residues. Trimming took 3 bases from V and 9 from J, leaving 16 bases between them. Germline CDR1 SGHNT, CDR2 YYREEE (reference sequence). CDR3 loop: CASSSTGTAGEQFF. The CDR3 DNA reads as TGTGCCAGCAGCTCCACCGGGACCGCCGGTGAGCAGTTCTTC.

The chain couples TRBV6-1 to TRBJ1-1; possible D gene TRBD1, 5 bases. Trimming took off 3 bases at V and 8 bases at J, with 16 bases between the two ends. The CDR3 length is 14 residues. In germline, CDR1 is MNHNS, CDR2 SASEGT. CDR3 amino acids: CASSDRYWGGEAFF. The CDR3, as DNA: TGTGCCAGCAGTGATCGGTACTGGGGCGGGGAAGCTTTCTTT.

V gene TRBV19 combines with J gene TRBJ2-7; TRBD2 matches at 13 bases. The CDR3 loop spans 14 amino acids. J gave up 7 bases and V 5 bases, and 5 bases lay outside the gene matches. Germline V gene data show CDR1 as LNHDA and CDR2 as SQIVND (reference sequence). In DNA form, the CDR3 reads TGTGCCAGTAGTTCCCCGGGACTAGCGGGGGAGCAGTACTTC. Its translation: CASSSPGLAGEQYF.

V gene TRBV14 combines with J gene TRBJ2-1; TRBD1 matches 8 bases. The ends lost 1 base at V and 12 bases at J; junction bases unmatched: 5. CDR3 size: 13 residues. Germline CDR1 reads SGHDN; CDR2 reads FVKESK. CDR3 loop: CASSQGGTGRQFF. The CDR3 DNA sequence: TGTGCCAGCAGCCAAGGGGGGACAGGAAGGCAGTTCTTC.

This chain uses TRBV28 with TRBJ2-7; D is perhaps TRBD1 (6 bases). In germline, CDR1 is MDHEN, CDR2 SYDVKM. Trimming left V 5 bases short and J 0 bases short, with 11 bases between. CDR3 length: 14 residues. In DNA, the CDR3 is TGTGCCAGCAGTCTCGGACAGCCCTCCTACGAGCAGTACTTC. Encoded protein: CASSLGQPSYEQYF. The whole variable domain, filled in from reference TRBV28 and TRBJ2-7, reads DVKVTQSSRYLVKRTGEKVFLECVQDMDHENMFWYRQDPGLGLRLIYFSYDVKMKEKGDIPEGYSVSREKKERFSLILESASTNQTSMYLCASSLGQPSYEQYFGPGTRLTVT.

As regards this clone: Mismatch with germline at one junction end may stem from a read error. The V call is TRBV4-1, the J call TRBJ1-4; possible D gene TRBD1, 5 bases. This CDR3 contains 17 residues. CDR1 MGHRA and CDR2 YSYEKL come from the germline V gene. CDR3 in amino acids: CASSRGRGAQIIEELFF. CDR3 nucleotides: TGCGCCAGCAGCCGGGGCCGCGGGGCGCAGATAATTGAAGAACTGTTTTTT.

The V call is TRBV28, the J call TRBJ2-5; the match to TRBD1 covers 8 bases. The CDR3 runs to 15 residues. V dropped 6 bases and J dropped 2; count of bases not matched to a gene: 8. Germline CDR1 reads MDHEN; CDR2 reads SYDVKM. CDR3 sequence (DNA): TGTGCCAGCAGCCGGCAGGGGGCTTGGCAAGAGACCCAGTACTTC. Amino acid sequence: CASSRQGAWQETQYF.

This chain joins TRBV6-5 and TRBJ1-1; the D gene is possibly TRBD1 (6 bases). In germline, CDR1 is MNHEY, CDR2 SVGAGI. The CDR3 runs to 14 residues. Trimming shortened V by 2 bases and J by 7 bases, and 14 bases separated the two germline ends. The CDR3 DNA follows: TGTGCCAGCAGTTACAACTGGGGCAGGGGTGAAGCTTTCTTT. Translating gives CASSYNWGRGEAFF.

This clone has a handful of counts. The chain couples TRBV5-6 to TRBJ2-2; D possibly corresponds to TRBD2 (6 bases). The V gene lost 0 bases and the J gene lost 6 bases, with 12 bases spanning the gap. This CDR3 spans 15 amino acids. Germline V gene lookup returns CDR1 SGHDT and CDR2 YYEEEE. This chain's CDR3 is CASSLAGLFPGELFF. CDR3 nucleotides: TGTGCCAGCAGCTTGGCGGGACTTTTCCCCGGGGAGCTGTTTTTT. The complete variable domain, with remaining parts taken from reference TRBV5-6 and TRBJ2-2, reads DAGVTQSPTHLIKTRGQQVTLRCSPKSGHDTVSWYQQALGQGPQFIFQYYEEEERQRGNFPDRFSGHQFPNYSSELNVNALLLGDSALYLCASSLAGLFPGELFFGEGSRLTVL.

V usage is TRBV28 and J usage is TRBJ1-5, with a weak D call TRBD1 (6 bases). The germline CDR1 and CDR2 sequences are MDHEN and SYDVKM. Trimming took 5 bases from V and 7 from J, leaving 12 bases between them. The CDR3 runs to 13 residues. CDR3 nucleotide sequence: TGTGCCAGCAGTCCGGACAGTTGGCAGCCCCAGCATTTT. As protein: CASSPDSWQPQHF.

The CDR3 sequence is CSARVTDTQYF. DNA for the CDR3: TGCAGTGCTAGAGTTACGGATACGCAGTACTTC. The chain couples TRBV20-1 to TRBJ2-4; D gene uncertain. The length of the CDR3 is 11 residues. Germline V gene lookup returns CDR1 DFQATT and CDR2 SNEGSKA (reference sequence). Trimming took 1 base from V and 13 from J, leaving 11 bases between them.

The chain uses TRBV25-1 and TRBJ2-7; 9 bases map to TRBD2. Germline V gene sequence: CDR1 MGHDK, CDR2 SYGVNS. The trim removed 6 bases at V and 6 bases at J, leaving 12 bases unmatched. The CDR3 consists of 15 residues. This chain's CDR3 is CASRSPGTSSLEQYF. For the CDR3, the DNA is TGTGCCAGCAGGAGTCCCGGGACTAGCTCCCTCGAGCAGTACTTC.